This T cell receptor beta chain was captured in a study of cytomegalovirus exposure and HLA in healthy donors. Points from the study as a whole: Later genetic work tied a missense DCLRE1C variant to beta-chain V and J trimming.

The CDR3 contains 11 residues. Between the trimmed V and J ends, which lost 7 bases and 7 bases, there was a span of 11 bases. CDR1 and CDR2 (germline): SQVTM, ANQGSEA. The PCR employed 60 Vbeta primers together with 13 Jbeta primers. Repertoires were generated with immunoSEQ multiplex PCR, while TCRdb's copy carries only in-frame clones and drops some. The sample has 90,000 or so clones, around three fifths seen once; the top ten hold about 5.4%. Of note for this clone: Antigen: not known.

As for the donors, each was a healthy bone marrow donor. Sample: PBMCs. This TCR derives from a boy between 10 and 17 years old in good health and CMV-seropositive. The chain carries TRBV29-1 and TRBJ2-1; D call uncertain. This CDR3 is CSAEVKNEQFF. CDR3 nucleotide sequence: TGCAGCGCCGAGGTAAAGAATGAGCAGTTCTTC.